Listed below are T cell receptor beta chains from one sample, sequenced in a study of blood T cells in healthy people across ages. TCRdb recomputed calls from the 5' RACE reads with MiXCR, one row per CDR3 protein. The data contain roughly 500,000 distinct CDR3 sequences, around 24% of them singletons. The same data also went into a second study, on T cells of mothers and their children.

The source material was blood. The receptor set was obtained from a boy aged 5-17 years in good health. The CDR3 runs from the conserved cysteine through the conserved F or W. Fields, in order: V gene, J gene, CDR3 protein.

v_call: TRBV4-1
j_call: TRBJ1-1
cdr3_aa: CASSHYGTAELGNTEAFF

v_call: TRBV20-1
j_call: TRBJ2-6
cdr3_aa: CSFQSGANVLTF

v_call: TRBV29-1
j_call: TRBJ1-1
cdr3_aa: CSVLWAGGAFF

v_call: TRBV29-1
j_call: TRBJ1-5
cdr3_aa: CSVAEGNQPQHF

v_call: TRBV28
j_call: TRBJ1-2
cdr3_aa: CASSPRQGVLLLYGYTF

v_call: TRBV7-2
j_call: TRBJ1-4
cdr3_aa: CASSLGAATNEKLFF

v_call: TRBV24-1
j_call: TRBJ1-5
cdr3_aa: CATREGNQPQHF

v_call: TRBV10-3
j_call: TRBJ2-3
cdr3_aa: CAISERLGQGGDTQYF

v_call: TRBV5-1
j_call: TRBJ2-2
cdr3_aa: CASSPYLSGIGTGELFF

v_call: TRBV4-3
j_call: TRBJ2-1
cdr3_aa: CASSQEGWTSEHNEQFF

v_call: TRBV3-1
j_call: TRBJ1-5
cdr3_aa: CAVGTGSNQPQHF

v_call: TRBV5-6
j_call: TRBJ2-1
cdr3_aa: CASSRGTSPYNEQFF